These 23 T cell receptor beta chains were sequenced from one sample in a study of cytomegalovirus exposure and HLA in healthy donors. The PCR contained 60 Vbeta and 13 Jbeta primers. Produced via immunoSEQ multiplex PCR; TCRdb's table is partial and in-frame only. The sample table sets out 60,000 to 100,000 clones. The sample taken for sequencing was PBMCs. The receptors were sampled from a man aged 30 to 45 in good health and CMV-seronegative.

V is TRBV9 and J is TRBJ2-5, with TRBD2 matching over 10 bases. The V gene's germline CDR1 is SGDLS and CDR2 YYNGEE. V trimming: 3 bases; J trimming: 3 bases; junction bases outside the gene matches: 2. There are 14 residues in the CDR3. The CDR3 DNA sequence: TGTGCCAGCAGCGAGGGGACTAGCGAAGAGACCCAGTACTTC. It codes for CASSEGTSEETQYF.

The chain carries TRBV12-5 and TRBJ1-1, with D possibly TRBD1 on 5 matching bases. The V end lost 5 bases, the J end lost 3 bases, and 16 bases lay between the germline ends. Germline values: CDR1 LGHNT, CDR2 FRNRAP. This CDR3 is 15 amino acids long. The CDR3 DNA reads as TGTGCTAGTGGTCCTGGTCAGGGTTCGGACACTGAAGCTTTCTTT. Protein product: CASGPGQGSDTEAFF.

The rearrangement links TRBV7-2 to TRBJ1-4; TRBD1 is a possible D gene (6 bases). Trimming pared 0 bases from V and 7 bases from J, leaving 12 bases between. Germline V gene data show CDR1 as SGHTA and CDR2 as FQGNSA. This CDR3 has 15 residues. In DNA form, the CDR3 reads TGTGCCAGCAGCTTAGCGCAGGGGTTGGCTGAAAAACTGTTTTTT. The encoded protein is CASSLAQGLAEKLFF.

The rearrangement links TRBV10-3 to TRBJ2-3; 9 positions agree with TRBD2. V lost 8 bases to trimming and J lost 4 bases; unmatched junction nucleotides: 4. Germline CDR1 is ENHRY and CDR2 is SYGVKD. The CDR3 loop spans 13 amino acids. The CDR3 DNA reads TGTGCCATCGCGCGGGGGGGCCCAGATACGCAGTATTTT. This sequence encodes CAIARGGPDTQYF.

In nucleotides, the CDR3 is TGTGCCATCAGTGAGTCGGCCAGGGCGAGAGTCTATGGCTACACCTTC. Its protein is CAISESARARVYGYTF. The gene calls are TRBV10-3 and TRBJ1-2, with TRBD1 as a possible D gene (5 bases). The CDR3 extends over 16 amino acids. With 0 bases removed from V and 4 bases from J, the gap between germline ends came to 15 bases. Germline CDR1 is ENHRY and CDR2 is SYGVKD.

This CDR3 reads CASSLGGEEEQETQYF. The CDR3 DNA follows: TGTGCCAGCAGCTTAGGTGGTGAGGAGGAGCAAGAGACCCAGTACTTC. The rearrangement links TRBV7-9 to TRBJ2-5; D is perhaps TRBD2 (5 bases). CDR3 length: 16 residues. Germline loops: CDR1 SEHNR, CDR2 FQNEAQ (reference sequence). V gave up 1 base and J gave up 2 bases, with 14 bases separating them.

J is TRBJ2-7 and V is TRBV21-1; the table's TRBD1 call for D was not verified on the DNA. TRBV21-1 is noted as a pseudogene. The CDR3 is 15 residues long. The CDR3: CASSTRTGSPYEQYF. CDR3 sequence (DNA): TGTGCCAGCAGCACCAGGACAGGGAGCCCCTACGAGCAGTACTTC.

This CDR3 reads CASSPGPAKNIQYF. Here the CDR3 DNA reads TGTGCCAGCAGCCCAGGTCCGGCCAAAAACATTCAGTACTTC. The V call is TRBV13, the J call TRBJ2-4; D gene uncertain. The CDR3 is made up of 14 amino acids. CDR1 is PRHDT, CDR2 FYEKMQ, per germline (reference sequence). V lost 5 bases, J lost 1 base, and 9 bases lay in between.

V and J are TRBV18 and TRBJ1-2, with 9 bases that match TRBD1. V lost 5 bases, J lost 8 bases, and 9 bases stayed unmatched. The CDR3 sequence is 14 residues long. Germline V CDR1 and CDR2: KGHSH, LQKENI. CDR3 bases: TGTGCCAGCTCAACCCTGGGACAGGGATGGGGCTACACCTTC. Translated: CASSTLGQGWGYTF.

The chain carries TRBV7-2 and TRBJ2-7; the D gene is possibly TRBD2 (6 bases). The germline V gene encodes CDR1 SGHTA and CDR2 FQGNSA. The ends were cut back, 6 bases at V and 0 bases at J, with 9 bases in the middle. The CDR3 sequence is 13 residues long. Written as DNA, the CDR3 is TGTGCCAGCAGTAGGGACTTCTCCTACGAGCAGTACTTC. This codes for CASSRDFSYEQYF.

V is TRBV9 and J is TRBJ2-3; TRBD2 is a possible D gene (6 bases). Germline V CDR1 and CDR2: SGDLS, YYNGEE. The CDR3 runs to 15 residues. The V end was cut by 0 bases, the J end by 11 bases, with 19 bases between. The CDR3 DNA reads TGTGCCAGCAGCGTAGGGGGGGACCCACGGAGGATGCAGTATTTT. This encodes CASSVGGDPRRMQYF.

The J gene is TRBJ2-5, the V gene TRBV5-4; D gene unclear. Germline CDR1 reads SGHNT; CDR2 reads YYREEE (reference sequence). The CDR3 runs to 13 residues. V lost 1 base, J lost 5 bases, and 9 bases lay in between. The CDR3 protein is CASSLPSAETQYF. CDR3 bases: TGTGCCAGCAGCTTGCCTAGTGCGGAGACCCAGTACTTC.

The chain recombines TRBV13 with TRBJ2-7, with TRBD2 identical over 9 bases. V lost 2 bases and J lost 1; bases outside the gene matches: 6. Per the germline V gene, CDR1 is PRHDT and CDR2 is FYEKMQ (reference sequence). CDR3 length equals 16 residues. This CDR3 is CASSLSPLAGSYEQYF. CDR3 coding DNA: TGTGCCAGCAGCTTATCCCCCCTAGCGGGATCCTACGAGCAGTACTTC.

V gene TRBV2 combines with J gene TRBJ2-7, with D perhaps TRBD2 (7 bases). Germline loops: CDR1 SNHLY, CDR2 FYNNEI. The CDR3 is made up of 16 amino acids. V lost 7 bases to trimming and J lost 3 bases, with 22 bases between them. CDR3 region: CASNHFTAGANYEQYF. The CDR3 nucleotides are TGTGCCAGCAACCACTTCACGGCGGGGGCGAACTACGAGCAGTACTTC.

This rearrangement joins TRBV5-4 to TRBJ2-1; D remains ambiguous. The V end lost 1 base, the J end lost 1 base, and 9 bases lay between the germline ends. From germline, CDR1 is SGHNT and CDR2 YYREEE (reference sequence). The CDR3 totals 15 residues. The CDR3 loop is CASSLKSDSYNEQFF. The CDR3 DNA follows: TGTGCCAGCAGCTTGAAGTCAGATTCCTACAATGAGCAGTTCTTC.

The CDR3, as DNA: TGTGCCAGCAGCTTATCTACCTACAATGAGCAGTTCTTC. It encodes CASSLSTYNEQFF. The chain uses TRBV7-2 and TRBJ2-1; D is unresolved. V lost 2 bases to trimming and J lost 2 bases, with 4 bases between them. Germline values: CDR1 SGHTA, CDR2 FQGNSA. The CDR3 is made up of 13 amino acids.

The V and J genes are TRBV2 and TRBJ1-5; TRBD1 aligns across 8 bases. J was trimmed by 6 bases and V by 6 bases; bases with no gene match: 7. The CDR3 loop spans 14 amino acids. The germline gives CDR1 SNHLY, CDR2 FYNNEI. CDR3 loop: CASSFGQGGQPQHF. CDR3 bases: TGTGCCAGCAGCTTTGGACAGGGAGGTCAGCCCCAGCATTTT.

This sequence joins TRBV6-1 and TRBJ2-4; 7 positions match TRBD2. The CDR3 consists of 15 residues. V shed 5 bases, J shed 6 bases, and the junction held 10 bases outside the gene matches. Germline CDR1 is MNHNS and CDR2 is SASEGT. CDR3 in DNA: TGTGCCAGCAGTTTCCCTGGAGGGGAGGGAAACATTCAGTACTTC. Protein product: CASSFPGGEGNIQYF.

J is TRBJ1-5 and V is TRBV5-4; D is unresolved. The CDR3 sequence is 15 residues long. Germline CDR1 and CDR2: SGHNT and YYREEE (reference sequence). Trimming took off 4 bases at V and 1 base at J, with 12 bases between the two ends. In DNA, the CDR3 is TGTGCCAGCAGCGTAGGAGGGTTGAGCAATCAGCCCCAGCATTTT. This gives the protein CASSVGGLSNQPQHF. Based on the CDR3 plus reference TRBV5-4 and TRBJ1-5, the full variable domain is ETGVTQSPTHLIKTRGQQVTLRCSSQSGHNTVSWYQQALGQGPQFIFQYYREEENGRGNFPPRFSGLQFPNYSSELNVNALELDDSALYLCASSVGGLSNQPQHFGDGTRLSIL.

The J gene is TRBJ2-7, the V gene TRBV5-1; TRBD1 matches 7 bases. This CDR3 has 16 residues. Per germline, CDR1 SGHRS and CDR2 YFSETQ. The V segment lost 3 bases and the J segment 0 bases; nucleotides outside the gene matches: 9. CDR3 loop: CASSSRQGLTSYEQYF. The CDR3 DNA reads as TGCGCCAGCAGCTCAAGACAGGGCCTTACCTCCTACGAGCAGTACTTC.

The rearrangement uses TRBV4-1 and TRBJ1-2, with 7 bases lining up with TRBD1. Germline V gene lookup returns CDR1 MGHRA and CDR2 YSYEKL. Losses at the gene ends were 4 bases for V and 8 bases for J; bases not matched to a gene: 19. The CDR3 has 17 residues. CDR3 nucleotides: TGCGCCAGCAGCCCCCCGGGACAGAGAGTCTATATCGGGGGCTACACCTTC. Translation: CASSPPGQRVYIGGYTF.

This chain connects TRBV9 to TRBJ1-1; D remains ambiguous. Between the trimmed V and J ends, which lost 4 bases and 7 bases, there was a span of 14 bases. Germline CDR1 is SGDLS and CDR2 is YYNGEE. The CDR3 length is 13 residues. This chain's CDR3 is CASSLWALGEAFF. CDR3 sequence (DNA): TGTGCCAGCAGCCTCTGGGCCTTGGGTGAAGCTTTCTTT.

Turning to this clone: Other nucleotide sequences in the sample specify the same CDR3. This chain links TRBV7-9 with TRBJ1-1; D possibly corresponds to TRBD1 (5 bases). The CDR3 totals 14 residues. V lost 6 bases, J lost 0 bases, and 11 bases lay in between. Germline V gene sequence: CDR1 SEHNR, CDR2 FQNEAQ (reference sequence). CDR3 sequence reads: CASRHPDMNTEAFF. Written as DNA, the CDR3 is TGTGCCAGCAGGCATCCGGACATGAACACTGAAGCTTTCTTT.